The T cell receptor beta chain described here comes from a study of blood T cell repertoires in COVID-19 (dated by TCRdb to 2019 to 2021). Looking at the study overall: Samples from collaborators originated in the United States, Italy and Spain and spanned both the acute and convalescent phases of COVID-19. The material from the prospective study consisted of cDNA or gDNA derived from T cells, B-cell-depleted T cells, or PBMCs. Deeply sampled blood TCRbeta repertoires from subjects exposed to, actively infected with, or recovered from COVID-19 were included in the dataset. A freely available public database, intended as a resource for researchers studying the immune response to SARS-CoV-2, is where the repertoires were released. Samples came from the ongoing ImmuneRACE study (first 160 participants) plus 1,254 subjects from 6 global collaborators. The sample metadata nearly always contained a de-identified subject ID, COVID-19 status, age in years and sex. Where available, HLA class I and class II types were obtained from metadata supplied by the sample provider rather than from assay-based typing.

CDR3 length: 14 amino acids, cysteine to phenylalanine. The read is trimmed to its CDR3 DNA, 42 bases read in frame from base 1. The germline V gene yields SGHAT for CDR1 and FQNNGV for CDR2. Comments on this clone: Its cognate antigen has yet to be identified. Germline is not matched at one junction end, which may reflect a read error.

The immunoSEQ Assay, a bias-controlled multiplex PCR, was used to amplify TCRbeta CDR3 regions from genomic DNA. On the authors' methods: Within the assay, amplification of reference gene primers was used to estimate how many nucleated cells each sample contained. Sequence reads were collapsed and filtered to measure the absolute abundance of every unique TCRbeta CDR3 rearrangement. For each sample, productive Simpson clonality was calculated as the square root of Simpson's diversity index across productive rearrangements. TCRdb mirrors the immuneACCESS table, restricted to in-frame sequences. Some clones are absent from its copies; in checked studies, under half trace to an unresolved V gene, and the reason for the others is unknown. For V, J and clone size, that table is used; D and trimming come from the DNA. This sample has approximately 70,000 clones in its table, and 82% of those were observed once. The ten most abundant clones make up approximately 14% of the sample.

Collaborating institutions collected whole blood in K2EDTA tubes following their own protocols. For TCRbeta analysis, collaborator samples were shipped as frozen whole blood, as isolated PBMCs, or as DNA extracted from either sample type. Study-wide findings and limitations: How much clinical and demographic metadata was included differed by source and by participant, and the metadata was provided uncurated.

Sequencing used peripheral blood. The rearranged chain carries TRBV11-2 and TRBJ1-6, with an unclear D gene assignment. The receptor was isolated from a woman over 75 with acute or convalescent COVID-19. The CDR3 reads CASSLGAENSPFHF. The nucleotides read TGTGCCAGCAGCTTAGGGGCAGAAAATTCACCCTTCCACTTT.